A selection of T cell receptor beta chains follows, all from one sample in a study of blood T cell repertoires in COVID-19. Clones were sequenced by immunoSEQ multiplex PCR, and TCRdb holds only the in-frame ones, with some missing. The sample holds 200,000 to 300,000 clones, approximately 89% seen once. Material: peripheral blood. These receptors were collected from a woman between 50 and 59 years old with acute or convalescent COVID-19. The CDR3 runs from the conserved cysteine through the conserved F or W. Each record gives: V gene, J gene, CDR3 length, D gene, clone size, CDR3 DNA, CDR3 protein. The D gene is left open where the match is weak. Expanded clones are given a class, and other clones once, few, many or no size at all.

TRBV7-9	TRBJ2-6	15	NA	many	TGTGCCAGCAGCTTAAGTGCAGCTGGGGCCAACGTCCTGACTTTC	CASSLSAAGANVLTF
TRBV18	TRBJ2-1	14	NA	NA	TGTGCCAGCTCACCAAGCGGGACAGGAAATGAGCAGTTCTTC	CASSPSGTGNEQFF
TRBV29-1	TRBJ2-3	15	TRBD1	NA	TGCAGCGTTGAGGGGACAGGGGTTAGCACAGATACGCAGTATTTT	CSVEGTGVSTDTQYF
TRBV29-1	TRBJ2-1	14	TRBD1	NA	TGCAGTGGACGACAGGGGACGACCTACAATGAGCAGTTCTTC	CSGRQGTTYNEQFF
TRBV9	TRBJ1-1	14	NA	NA	TGTGCCAGCAGCGTAGGACACTGGGACACTGAAGCTTTCTTT	CASSVGHWDTEAFF
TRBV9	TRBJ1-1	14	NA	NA	TGTGCCAGCAGCGTACAGGCCGGGAGGAGTGAAGCTTTCTTT	CASSVQAGRSEAFF
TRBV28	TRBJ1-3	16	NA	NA	TGTGCCAGCAGTTTATATCCGGGGGGCTCTGGAAACACCATATATTTT	CASSLYPGGSGNTIYF
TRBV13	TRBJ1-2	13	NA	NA	TGTGCCAGCTCGGACAGAACTAACTATGGCTACACCTTC	CASSDRTNYGYTF
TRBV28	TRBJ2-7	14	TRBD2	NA	TGTGCCACCTATCCCGGGACTAGCGGGAGCGAGCAGTACTTC	CATYPGTSGSEQYF
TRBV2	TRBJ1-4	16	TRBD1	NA	TGTGCCAGCACTCGGGACAGGGCTGCAACTAATGAAAAACTGTTTTTT	CASTRDRAATNEKLFF
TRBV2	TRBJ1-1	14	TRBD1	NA	TGTGCCAGCCGGGGACAGGGGGTTAGGGCTGAAGCTTTCTTT	CASRGQGVRAEAFF
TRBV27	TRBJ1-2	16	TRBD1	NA	TGTGCCAGCAGTTTAGGGACAGGGTCTGTGAGGGGTGGCTACACCTTC	CASSLGTGSVRGGYTF
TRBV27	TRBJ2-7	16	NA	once	TGTGCCAGCAGTTTAGAACCGCACACAGTCCTCTACGAGCAGTACTTC	CASSLEPHTVLYEQYF
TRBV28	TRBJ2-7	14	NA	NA	TGTGCCAGCAGTTTACCAGAGGGGGCCTACGAGCAGTACTTC	CASSLPEGAYEQYF
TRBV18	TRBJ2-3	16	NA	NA	TGTGCCAGCTCAATGTTCCCCAAGGGGGTGACAGATACGCAGTATTTT	CASSMFPKGVTDTQYF
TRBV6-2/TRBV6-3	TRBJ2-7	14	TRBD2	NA	TGTGCCAGCAGTTACCTCGGGACTAGCTATGAGCAGTACTTC	CASSYLGTSYEQYF
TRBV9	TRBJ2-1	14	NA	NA	TGTGCCAGCAGCGCGGAAGGGGTAGAGGATGAGCAGTTCTTC	CASSAEGVEDEQFF
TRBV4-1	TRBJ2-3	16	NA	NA	TGCGCCAGCAGCCAAGTGGCGGGTCAGTCGATCACTACGCAGTATTTT	CASSQVAGQSITTQYF
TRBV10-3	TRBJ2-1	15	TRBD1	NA	TGTGCCATCAGTGAAGGGACAGGGGATGATTATGAGCAGTTCTTC	CAISEGTGDDYEQFF
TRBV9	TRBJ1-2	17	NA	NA	TGTGCCAGCAGCGTAGGCAGGACAGAATCTTGGGACTATGGCTACACCTTC	CASSVGRTESWDYGYTF
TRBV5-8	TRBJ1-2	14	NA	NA	TGTGCCAGCAGCTTAGACTGGGGAGCTCGTGGCTACACCTTC	CASSLDWGARGYTF
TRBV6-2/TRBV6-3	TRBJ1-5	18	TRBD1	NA	TGTGCCAGCAGTAGACAGGGGGAAGTGTGGGATAGCAATCAGCCCCAGCATTTT	CASSRQGEVWDSNQPQHF
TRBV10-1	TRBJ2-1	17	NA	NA	TGCGCCAGCAGTGACGGGACTCCCGCGGCACCCTACAATGAGCAGTTCTTC	CASSDGTPAAPYNEQFF
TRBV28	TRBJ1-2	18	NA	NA	TGTGCCAGCAGTTTTCGATGGACATCTCCGGCAATTAACTATGGCTACACCTTC	CASSFRWTSPAINYGYTF
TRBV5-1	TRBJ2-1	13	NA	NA	TGCGCCAGCAGCCCAGGACAGTACAATGAGCAGTTCTTC	CASSPGQYNEQFF
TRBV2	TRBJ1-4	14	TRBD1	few	TGTGCCAGCAGTACCGGGACAGGGGGAGAAAAACTGTTTTTT	CASSTGTGGEKLFF
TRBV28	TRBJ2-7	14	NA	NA	TGTGCCAGCAGGACGGTCCGGGGAGGGGGAGAGCAGTACTTC	CASRTVRGGGEQYF
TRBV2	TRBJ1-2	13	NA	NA	TGTGCCAGCAGTCCCAACAGGGTCCATGGCTACACCTTC	CASSPNRVHGYTF
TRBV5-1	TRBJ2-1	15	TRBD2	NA	TGCGCCAGCAGTCTAGCGGTTACGGGATCCAATGAGCAGTTCTTC	CASSLAVTGSNEQFF
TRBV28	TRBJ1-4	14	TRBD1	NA	TGTGCCAGCGGACAGGGGGGCGCTGAAGAAAAACTGTTTTTT	CASGQGGAEEKLFF
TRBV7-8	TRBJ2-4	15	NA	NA	TGTGCCAGCTCCCGGGACTCTCTAGCCAAAAACATTCAGTACTTC	CASSRDSLAKNIQYF
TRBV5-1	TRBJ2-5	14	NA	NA	TGCGCCAGCAGCTTGGTGCCAGATCAAGAGACCCAGTACTTC	CASSLVPDQETQYF
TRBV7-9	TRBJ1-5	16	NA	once	TGTGCCAGCAGCTCATTACAGGAAAGGTTCAATCAGCCCCAGCATTTT	CASSSLQERFNQPQHF
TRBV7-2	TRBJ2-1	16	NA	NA	TGTGCCAGCAGCTCTTCCATTACCAAACTGTACAATGAGCAGTTCTTC	CASSSSITKLYNEQFF
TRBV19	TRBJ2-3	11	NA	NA	TGTGCCAGTGGACCGGGGGATACGCAGTATTTT	CASGPGDTQYF
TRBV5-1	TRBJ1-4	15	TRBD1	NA	TGCGCCAGCAGCGACCCAGGACAGGGTACGGAAAAACTGTTTTTT	CASSDPGQGTEKLFF
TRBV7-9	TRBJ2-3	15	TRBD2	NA	TGTGCCAGCAGCTCCGGGGACTACAGCACAGATACGCAGTATTTT	CASSSGDYSTDTQYF
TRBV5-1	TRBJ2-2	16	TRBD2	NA	TGCGCCAGCAGCTCCCCCCGCGGGAGTGTTGGCGGGGAGCTGTTTTTT	CASSSPRGSVGGELFF
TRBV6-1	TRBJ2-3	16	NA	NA	TGTGCCAGCAGTGTCTCCCGGGACAAATACACAGATACGCAGTATTTT	CASSVSRDKYTDTQYF
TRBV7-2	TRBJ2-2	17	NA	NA	TGTGCCAGCAGCTTAGGCCCCCCTAGTCCGAACACCGGGGAGCTGTTTTTT	CASSLGPPSPNTGELFF
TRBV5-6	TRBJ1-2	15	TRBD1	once	TGTGCCAGCAGCAGACCGGGACAGGCGTACTATGGCTACACCTTC	CASSRPGQAYYGYTF
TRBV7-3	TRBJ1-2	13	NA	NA	TGTGCCAGCAGCTTAGACACCAACTATGGCTACACCTTC	CASSLDTNYGYTF
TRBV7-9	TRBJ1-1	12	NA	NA	TGTGCCAGCAGCCTAGCCGGGGGTGAAGCTTTCTTT	CASSLAGGEAFF
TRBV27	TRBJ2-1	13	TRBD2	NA	TGTGCCAGCAGTAACCTTGGGAGGGGCGAGCAGTTCTTC	CASSNLGRGEQFF
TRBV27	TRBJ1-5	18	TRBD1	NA	TGTGCCAGCAGCGCCTCAGGGACAGGGTTGGGTTTCAATCAGCCCCAGCATTTT	CASSASGTGLGFNQPQHF
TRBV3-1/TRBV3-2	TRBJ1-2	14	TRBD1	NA	TGTGCCAGCAGCCACCAGGGGGCGGGCTATGGCTACACCTTC	CASSHQGAGYGYTF
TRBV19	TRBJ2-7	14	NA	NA	TGTGCCAGTAGGCCACGGGGAGCGGACTACGAGCAGTACTTC	CASRPRGADYEQYF
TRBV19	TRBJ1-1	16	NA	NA	TGTGCCAGTAGTATGGTATTGGACAGCCTTAACACTGAAGCTTTCTTT	CASSMVLDSLNTEAFF
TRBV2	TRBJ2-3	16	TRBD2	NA	TGTGCCAGCAGTGAAGGACTAGCGGGCCGCACAGATACGCAGTATTTT	CASSEGLAGRTDTQYF
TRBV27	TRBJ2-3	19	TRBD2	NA	TGTGCCAGCAGTTCCCGGACTAGCGGGATCGTTTCTAGCACAGATACGCAGTATTTT	CASSSRTSGIVSSTDTQYF
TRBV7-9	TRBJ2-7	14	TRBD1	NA	TGTGCCAGCAGCTTAGAAGGGGGCTGGTACGAGCAGTACTTC	CASSLEGGWYEQYF
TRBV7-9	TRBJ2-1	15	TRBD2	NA	TGTGCCAGCAGCTTAGCTTCTAGCGGGAGTGATGAGCAGTTCTTC	CASSLASSGSDEQFF
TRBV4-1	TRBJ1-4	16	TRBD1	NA	TGCGCCAGCAGCCGAAACAGGGGAGCAACTAATGAAAAACTGTTTTTT	CASSRNRGATNEKLFF
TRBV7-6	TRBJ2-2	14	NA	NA	TGTGCCAGCAGCTTTGGGGGAGGTACCGGGGAGCTGTTTTTT	CASSFGGGTGELFF
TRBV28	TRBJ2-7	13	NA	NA	TGTGCCAGCAGTTTCGGCGGGCCCTACGAGCAGTACTTC	CASSFGGPYEQYF